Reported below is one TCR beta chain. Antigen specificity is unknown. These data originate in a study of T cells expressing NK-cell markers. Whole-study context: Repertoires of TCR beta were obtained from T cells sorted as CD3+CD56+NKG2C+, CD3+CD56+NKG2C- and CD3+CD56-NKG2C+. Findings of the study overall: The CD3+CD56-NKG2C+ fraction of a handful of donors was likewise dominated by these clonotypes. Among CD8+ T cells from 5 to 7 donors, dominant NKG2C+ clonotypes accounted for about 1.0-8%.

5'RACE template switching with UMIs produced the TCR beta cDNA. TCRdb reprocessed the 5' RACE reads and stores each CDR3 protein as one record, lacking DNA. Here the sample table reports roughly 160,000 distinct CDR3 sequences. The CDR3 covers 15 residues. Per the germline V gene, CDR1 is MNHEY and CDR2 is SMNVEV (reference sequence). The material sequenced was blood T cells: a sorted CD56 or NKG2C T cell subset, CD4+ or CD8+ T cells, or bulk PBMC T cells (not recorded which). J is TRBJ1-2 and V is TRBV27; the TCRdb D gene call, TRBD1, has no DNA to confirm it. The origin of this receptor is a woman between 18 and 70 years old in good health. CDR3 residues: CASSPLGRVGYGYTF.